A selection of T cell receptor beta chains follows, all from one sample in a study of blood T cell repertoires in COVID-19. Sequencing used immunoSEQ multiplex PCR; TCRdb keeps in-frame clones, though not all of them. Of nearly 40,000 clones listed, about 80% are singletons. The sample was peripheral blood. These receptors all come from a man aged 45-60 years with active or convalescent COVID-19. Each CDR3 is given with its conserved first and last residue. A D gene is named only where the DNA matches it firmly. The size of a clone is reported for some rows only, either as once, few or many, or as a class for expanded clones.

j_call	clone_size	d_call	v_call	cdr3_nt	cdr3_aa
TRBJ1-6	-	-	TRBV10-3	TGTGCCATCAGAGCAGGACAGTCTGGAATTTCACCCCTCCACTTT	CAIRAGQSGISPLHF
TRBJ2-1	-	TRBD2	TRBV6-1	TGTGCCAGCAGTGAGTTAGGGATCAGAAGCGGGGGGGTTAACAATGAGCAGTTCTTC	CASSELGIRSGGVNNEQFF
TRBJ1-4	-	TRBD1	TRBV13	TGTGCCAGCAGCTTCGCCGGGACAGGGGGCGAAAAACTGTTTTTT	CASSFAGTGGEKLFF
TRBJ1-4	-	TRBD1	TRBV11-2	TGTGCCAGCAGCGCATTGGACAGGACTAATGAAAAACTGTTTTTT	CASSALDRTNEKLFF
TRBJ1-5	-	TRBD1	TRBV3-1/TRBV3-2	TGTGCCAGCAGCCGGACAGGACCTAATCAGCCCCAGCATTTT	CASSRTGPNQPQHF
TRBJ2-2	-	-	TRBV6-6	TGTGCCAGCAGCCGAGTTCCGGGTCCCGGGAACACCGGGGAGCTGTTTTTT	CASSRVPGPGNTGELFF
TRBJ1-2	few	-	TRBV7-9	TGTGCCAGCAGCTCCAGGGTCGGCTACACCTTC	CASSSRVGYTF
TRBJ2-5	once	TRBD1	TRBV5-6	TGTGCCAGCAGCTTGGGCAGGGGGCAAGAGACCCAGTACTTC	CASSLGRGQETQYF
TRBJ1-4	-	-	TRBV5-4	TGTGCCAGCAGCTTACAGGGTAGTAATGAAAAACTGTTTTTT	CASSLQGSNEKLFF
TRBJ2-4	-	-	TRBV5-4	TGTGCCAGCAGCGATGGGACTCTTCAGTACTTC	CASSDGTLQYF
TRBJ1-2	few	-	TRBV3-1/TRBV3-2	TGTGCCAGCAGCTCCCACCCCAACAGGATGCGAACTTATGGCTACACCTTC	CASSSHPNRMRTYGYTF
TRBJ2-7	-	-	TRBV4-1	TGCGCCAGCAGCCAAGAAGGTTGGGGCCGGACGGATTACGAGCAGTACTTC	CASSQEGWGRTDYEQYF
TRBJ1-2	-	TRBD1	TRBV19	TGTGCCAGTAGTACCGGGACAGGCCACTATGGCTACACCTTC	CASSTGTGHYGYTF
TRBJ2-5	-	-	TRBV30	TGTGCCTGGAGTACTAGGGCCCAAGAGACCCAGTACTTC	CAWSTRAQETQYF
TRBJ1-2	-	TRBD1	TRBV10-3	TGTGCCATCAGTGAGCCCCGGACAGGGGTGAGAGGCTACACCTTC	CAISEPRTGVRGYTF
TRBJ2-1	-	-	TRBV10-1	TGCGCCAGCAGTGAGGCCGGTAAAGAGCAGTTCTTC	CASSEAGKEQFF
TRBJ2-5	-	-	TRBV20-1	TGCAGTGCTCCCGATGCGTCGGCCCAGTACTTC	CSAPDASAQYF
TRBJ2-1	-	-	TRBV3-1/TRBV3-2	TGTGCCAGCAGCCAAGGAGGGGACACCCAGTTCTTC	CASSQGGDTQFF
TRBJ1-6	-	-	TRBV14	TGTGCCAGCAGTCGCACAGGGCCCTATAATTCACCCCTCCACTTT	CASSRTGPYNSPLHF
TRBJ1-1	-	TRBD1	TRBV19	TGTGCCAGTAGTAAGGGGGCGAATATGAACACTGAAGCTTTCTTT	CASSKGANMNTEAFF